The 11 T cell receptor beta chains listed next were all sequenced from one sample in a study of blood T cells in healthy people across ages (dated by TCRdb to between 2014 and 2017). The receptor library was made with 5' RACE. The data were produced on an Illumina HiSeq 2500. The second PCR ran for about 7 to 11 cycles and used a J-beta primer mix along with a sample-barcoded 5' primer. The public reads were quality trimmed at Q25 with fastp and then assembled into clones with MiXCR by TCRdb, keeping productive beta chains. Each entry is one CDR3 protein sequence, shown with its most common DNA and genes. The sample profile shows 900,000 to 950,000 distinct CDR3 sequences; 25% to 30% of them were found once. The top ten constitute roughly 10% of the sample. The same sample was also studied in work on T cells of mothers and their children.

Sequencing input: blood. The receptors derive from a middle-aged woman in good health.

This clonotype was detected ten times or more. The V gene is TRBV10-3, the J gene TRBJ2-3, with 8 bases aligning to TRBD2. This CDR3 is built from 14 residues. The germline CDR1 and CDR2 sequences are ENHRY and SYGVKD. V lost 8 bases to trimming and J lost 2 bases; unmatched junction nucleotides: 6. CDR3 region: CAISGGTTTDTQYF. CDR3 DNA sequence: TGTGCCATCTCGGGGGGGACGACCACAGATACGCAGTATTTT.

This clonotype came up once. This chain connects TRBV5-4 to TRBJ2-5; 7 positions match TRBD1. The end of the DNA is better explained by TRBJ2-7, so the J call may be wrong. Germline CDR1 SGHNT, CDR2 YYREEE (reference sequence). The CDR3 covers 14 residues. The CDR3 DNA reads TGTGCCAGCAGGCCCGGGACAGTAATGTACGAGCAGTACTTC. This translates into CASRPGTVMYEQYF.

Points on this clonotype: A read error may be the cause here, since a much bigger clone is one base away. The chain employs TRBV30 and TRBJ2-5, with D perhaps matching TRBD1 (5 bases). With the DNA end fitting TRBJ2-7 better, the J assignment may be wrong. CDR1 is GTSNPN, CDR2 SVGIG, per germline (reference sequence). The CDR3 is 12 residues long. The CDR3 bases are TGTGCCTGGAGTTGGGGCCGCGACGAGCAGTACTTC. Translated, it gives CAWSWGRDEQYF.

The chain has TRBV11-2 and TRBJ2-3; D may correspond to TRBD1 or TRBD2 (5 bases each). This CDR3 is 16 amino acids long. Germline lookup yields CDR1 SGHAT and CDR2 FQNNGV. Trimming stripped 3 bases from V and 4 bases from J, with 17 bases between. The CDR3 DNA reads as TGTGCCAGCAGCTTGGCCCCGGGGCAGGGACCAGATACGCAGTATTTT. Residues: CASSLAPGQGPDTQYF.

This clonotype was counted only a few times. V gene TRBV12-3 or TRBV12-4 combines with J gene TRBJ2-1; D is unclear. V was shortened by 6 bases and J by 7 bases, with 16 bases between the two germline ends. This CDR3 spans 14 amino acids. The CDR3 DNA reads TGTGCCAGCAGCTTGACAATCCTAGGGAATGAGCAGTTCTTC. This gives the protein CASSLTILGNEQFF.

Many counts were recorded for this clonotype. This chain joins TRBV4-1 and TRBJ2-7, with TRBD1 identical over 10 bases. The CDR3 extends over 14 amino acids. With V trimmed by 3 bases and J by 3 bases, 2 bases remained unmatched. The germline CDR1 and CDR2 sequences are MGHRA and YSYEKL. CDR3 sequence (DNA): TGCGCCAGCAGCCAGACAGGGGGCCACTACGAGCAGTACTTC. This sequence encodes CASSQTGGHYEQYF.

This clonotype was recorded only once. The chain carries TRBV5-4 and TRBJ2-7; 9 bases align to TRBD1. Losses at the gene ends were 5 bases for V and 5 bases for J; bases not matched to a gene: 5. The CDR3 runs 13 residues. The germline gives CDR1 SGHNT, CDR2 YYREEE (reference sequence). CDR3 in amino acids: CASRGQGMDEQYF. For the CDR3, the DNA is TGTGCCAGCAGGGGACAGGGAATGGACGAGCAGTACTTC.

The CDR3 nucleotides are TGCGCCAGCAGCCAAGTCGCCCCGCAAACTAGCGACCCCACCCCAGCCAAAAACATTCAGTACTTC. Encoded protein: CASSQVAPQTSDPTPAKNIQYF. This rearrangement joins TRBV4-3 to TRBJ2-4, with 7 bases matching TRBD2. The CDR3 contains 22 residues. Germline values: CDR1 LGHNA, CDR2 YSLEER. Trimming cost V 1 base and J 0 bases; bases outside gene matches: 21.

This clonotype was detected only a few times. Possible read error: a much larger clone is one base away. This chain connects TRBV3-1 to TRBJ2-7; D is uncertain. CDR1 is LGHDT, CDR2 YNNKEL, per germline (reference sequence). The CDR3 extends over 13 amino acids. CDR3 sequence: CASSQGTVYGQYF. The CDR3 DNA reads TGTGCCAGCAGCCAAGGGACGGTCTACGGGCAGTACTTC.

As for this clonotype: A junction end diverges from the germline sequence, so it may reflect a read error. The V gene is TRBV20-1, the J gene TRBJ2-1; TRBD1 is a possible D gene (5 bases). There are 12 residues in the CDR3. Germline CDR1 reads DFQATT; CDR2 reads SNEGSKA (reference sequence). The CDR3 spells CSAQGPYSEQCF. The CDR3 DNA reads as TGCAGTGCTCAGGGTCCCTACAGTGAGCAGTGCTTC.

In this sample, this clonotype turned up a few times. The rearrangement joins TRBV7-3 to TRBJ1-3; D not resolved. This CDR3 is built from 13 residues. Germline V gene sequence: CDR1 SGHTA, CDR2 FQGTGA. The V end was cut by 5 bases, the J end by 4 bases, with 9 bases between. In DNA, the CDR3 is TGTGCCAGCAGCGACGTAGCGGGAAACACCATATATTTT. Protein product: CASSDVAGNTIYF.